The sequence of this T cell receptor beta chain was determined in a study of cytomegalovirus exposure and HLA in healthy donors. PCR amplification relied on 60 Vbeta primers (plus 13 Jbeta primers). The data were produced by immunoSEQ multiplex PCR, yet TCRdb's version contains in-frame clones alone and is incomplete. The sample consists of 210,000 or so clones, less than 85% of them appearing once. Between the trimmed V and J ends, which lost 5 bases and 5 bases, there was a span of 10 bases. This CDR3 has 13 residues. Germline assignment: CDR1 MNHEY and CDR2 SMNVEV (reference sequence). The source of this sequence is a girl aged 2-10 years in good health and CMV-seronegative. What was sequenced was PBMCs. V gene TRBV27 combines with J gene TRBJ1-5; D remains unclear. The CDR3 is CASSPQLDQPQHF. DNA for the CDR3: TGTGCCAGCAGTCCCCAGTTGGATCAGCCCCAGCATTTT.